One and the same sample provided the 15 T cell receptor beta chains below, sequenced in a study of T cell repertoires in cytomegalovirus infection. Their antigens remain unidentified. TCRdb reprocessed the reads via MiXCR and lists one record per CDR3 protein. The table has about 480,000 distinct CDR3 sequences, around 35% seen once; the top ten hold roughly a sixth. The sequenced sample was cultured PBMCs, obtained from culture after CMV antigen stimulation. The receptors derive from a human donor in good health (CMV status not recorded). Some clones in this sample may be carry-over from other donors' samples.

The CDR3 DNA is TGTGCCAGCAGCCCCCCCGTTTGGGACACCGGGGAGCTGTTTTTT. Translated, it gives CASSPPVWDTGELFF. This chain joins TRBV12-3 or TRBV12-4 and TRBJ2-2, with no clear D. This CDR3 has 15 residues. V lost 6 bases and J 3 bases, leaving 14 bases between the germline ends.

The rearrangement joins TRBV6-2 or TRBV6-3 to TRBJ2-3; either TRBD1 or TRBD2 may supply D (5 bases each). CDR1 is MNHEY, CDR2 SVGEGT, per germline. The CDR3 totals 17 residues. V lost 4 bases and J 3 bases, leaving 20 bases between the germline ends. CDR3 coding DNA: TGTGCCAGCAGTTCGGGCCGGGGACCCAGCGCAACAGATACGCAGTATTTT. Its protein is CASSSGRGPSATDTQYF.

The chain employs TRBV9 and TRBJ2-7; 7 nucleotides match TRBD1. The V segment lost 3 bases and the J segment 2 bases; nucleotides outside the gene matches: 5. This CDR3 is built from 14 residues. CDR1 and CDR2 from the germline V gene are SGDLS and YYNGEE. The CDR3 DNA is TGTGCCAGCAGCGGGGGACAGCTAACCTACGAGCAGTACTTC. Amino acid sequence: CASSGGQLTYEQYF.

This chain links TRBV28 with TRBJ1-5, with D possibly being TRBD1 (5 bases). V was trimmed by 5 bases and J by 2 bases, leaving 16 bases between them. The CDR3 is 16 residues long. In germline, CDR1 is MDHEN, CDR2 SYDVKM. The CDR3 sequence is CASSPRSGSGNQPQHF. The CDR3 DNA follows: TGTGCCAGCAGTCCCCGTTCAGGGTCGGGCAATCAGCCCCAGCATTTT.

V gene TRBV19 combines with J gene TRBJ1-2; D might be TRBD1 (6 bases). CDR1 and CDR2 (germline): LNHDA, SQIVND (reference sequence). Trimming shortened V by 2 bases and J by 8 bases, and 15 bases separated the two germline ends. This CDR3 region has 14 residues. The CDR3 is CASSITQGPIGYTF. CDR3 coding DNA: TGTGCCAGTAGTATAACGCAGGGGCCTATCGGCTACACCTTC.

The rearrangement links TRBV29-1 to TRBJ2-1; the D gene is possibly TRBD2 (6 bases). The CDR3 extends over 14 amino acids. CDR1 and CDR2 (germline): SQVTM, ANQGSEA. V was cut by 7 bases and J by 7 bases, with 20 bases left in between. The CDR3 DNA reads TGCAGCGCCGCTCCCCTCAGCGGGTTTAATGAGCAGTTCTTC. Residues: CSAAPLSGFNEQFF.

The rearrangement uses TRBV28 and TRBJ1-4; 8 nucleotides align to TRBD1. Trimming took 6 bases from V and 4 from J; bases not matched to a gene: 10. This CDR3 has 16 residues. Germline lookup yields CDR1 MDHEN and CDR2 SYDVKM. The CDR3 bases are TGTGCCAGCAGCCCGACCGGGACAGGCCGTAATGAAAAACTGTTTTTT. This gives the protein CASSPTGTGRNEKLFF.

Ten or more counts support this clonotype. The chain has TRBV12-3 or TRBV12-4 and TRBJ2-3; 7 bases are a match to TRBD1. The junction had 7 bases not matched to a gene; V was cut back by 3 bases and J by 10 bases. This CDR3 has 13 amino acids. CDR3 in amino acids: CASSFNRGAAQYF. CDR3 sequence (DNA): TGTGCCAGCAGTTTCAACAGGGGTGCGGCGCAGTATTTT.

The chain joins TRBV7-9 to TRBJ2-3; 14 positions match TRBD2. CDR1 SEHNR and CDR2 FQNEAQ come from the germline V gene (reference sequence). This CDR3 is 16 amino acids long. With V trimmed by 5 bases and J by 3 bases, 4 bases remained unmatched. In DNA form, the CDR3 reads TGTGCCAGCAGCGGACGACTAGCGGGAGGGACAGATACGCAGTATTTT. Encoded protein: CASSGRLAGGTDTQYF.

This clonotype was counted between two and nine times. V and J are TRBV14 and TRBJ2-5, with unresolved D. The V gene's germline CDR1 is SGHDN and CDR2 FVKESK. CDR3 length equals 13 residues. Trimming removed 1 base at V and 5 bases at J, with 8 bases between. CDR3 amino acids: CASSQVLGETQYF. DNA of the CDR3: TGTGCCAGCAGCCAAGTCTTGGGTGAGACCCAGTACTTC.

This clonotype was observed a few times. V is TRBV6-1 and J is TRBJ2-1; no reliable D call. This CDR3 comprises 12 residues. Germline CDR1 and CDR2: MNHNS and SASEGT. The V gene lost 6 bases and the J gene lost 9 bases, with 12 bases spanning the gap. For the CDR3, the DNA is TGTGCCAGCAGGCCACCGTTCCTTGAGCAGTTCTTC. This sequence encodes CASRPPFLEQFF.

The gene calls are TRBV7-2 and TRBJ1-5; D uncertain. Germline CDR1 is SGHTA and CDR2 is FQGNSA. With 1 base removed from V and 3 bases from J, the gap between germline ends came to 10 bases. The CDR3 runs 15 residues. For the CDR3, the DNA is TGTGCCAGCAGCTTAGGGCCCGAGTACAATCAGCCCCAGCATTTT. This codes for CASSLGPEYNQPQHF.

The chain recombines TRBV7-9 with TRBJ1-4; possibly TRBD1 for D (6 bases). The CDR3 totals 13 residues. Germline V CDR1 and CDR2: SEHNR, FQNEAQ (reference sequence). Trimming took off 5 bases at V and 5 bases at J, with 9 bases between the two ends. The CDR3 reads CASSTGGNEKLFF. In DNA form, the CDR3 reads TGTGCCAGCAGCACCGGGGGCAATGAAAAACTGTTTTTT.

This clonotype showed up just a few times. This chain uses TRBV18 with TRBJ2-7, with 8 bases aligning to TRBD2. The CDR3 covers 15 residues. Looked up from germline, CDR1 is KGHSH and CDR2 is LQKENI. With 6 bases clipped from V and 0 bases from J, the junction kept 7 bases outside the gene matches. In DNA form, the CDR3 reads TGTGCCAGCTCTCCTAGCGGGCCGAGCTCCTACGAGCAGTACTTC. Translated: CASSPSGPSSYEQYF.

The sample holds a few counts of this clonotype. The chain joins TRBV6-1 to TRBJ2-3, with TRBD1 matching over 7 bases. V gave up 4 bases and J gave up 5 bases; unmatched junction bases: 9. Germline lookup yields CDR1 MNHNS and CDR2 SASEGT. The length of the CDR3 is 15 residues. The CDR3 nucleotides read TGTGCCAGCAGTGGGAAAGGGGGCAAAAAAGATACGCAGTATTTT. Amino acid sequence: CASSGKGGKKDTQYF.